The rows below give T cell receptor beta chains drawn from one sample of a study of response to subunit inactivated influenza vaccine. MiXCR, run by TCRdb on the RT-PCR reads, gives a single entry per CDR3 protein. The sample has more than 500,000 distinct CDR3 sequences, around 10% seen once. This sample was also put to use in a study of T cells expressing NK-cell markers.

This sample comprised PBMCs from blood, obtained on the day of vaccination. The receptors derive from a man between 50 and 59 years old who received an inactivated influenza vaccine. CDR3s include the opening cysteine and the closing phenylalanine or tryptophan. A D gene is named only where the DNA matches it firmly. Size is stated for part of the rows, as once, few or many counts, or as a class when the clone is expanded.

>TRBD1|TRBV6-5|few|TRBJ2-7
CASSYTAGTGDGEQYF
TGTGCCAGCAGTTACACCGCCGGGACAGGGGATGGCGAGCAGTACTTC
>-|TRBV20-1|-|TRBJ2-3
CSASVWGTDTQYF
TGCAGTGCTAGTGTGTGGGGCACAGATACGCAGTATTTT
>-|TRBV10-3|few|TRBJ2-7
CAISEGGHEYEQYF
TGTGCCATCAGTGAGGGTGGACACGAATACGAGCAGTACTTC
>-|TRBV7-9|-|TRBJ2-7
CASSLGRAVGEQYF
TGTGCCAGCAGCTTAGGGCGGGCGGTCGGGGAGCAGTACTTC
>TRBD2|TRBV27|-|TRBJ2-7
CASSLFPSRREDSYEQYF
TGTGCCAGCAGTTTATTCCCATCCCGGCGGGAGGACTCCTACGAGCAGTACTTC
>TRBD1|TRBV7-9|-|TRBJ2-2
CASSRGTGGWNTGELFF
TGTGCCAGCAGTCGGGGGACAGGGGGCTGGAACACCGGGGAGCTGTTTTTT
>-|TRBV21-1|-|TRBJ2-1
CASSKAGPIDEQFF
TGTGCCAGCAGCAAAGCTGGGCCTATAGATGAGCAGTTCTTC
>-|TRBV12-3/TRBV12-4|-|TRBJ1-5
CASSLGENRPQHF
TGTGCCAGCAGTTTAGGGGAGAATCGGCCCCAGCATTTT
>TRBD1|TRBV6-5|-|TRBJ1-2
CASSSRTGLGGYTF
TGTGCCAGCAGTTCCCGGACAGGGCTGGGGGGCTACACCTTC
>-|TRBV7-8|-|TRBJ1-1
CASSLAKAGRNTEAFF
TGTGCCAGCAGCTTAGCCAAAGCAGGGAGAAACACTGAAGCTTTCTTT
>-|TRBV5-1|many|TRBJ2-3
CASSFGQGTDTQYF
TGTGCCAGCAGTTTTGGCCAGGGAACAGATACGCAGTATTTT
>TRBD2|TRBV5-1|few|TRBJ2-1
CASSKIAGGRNNEQFF
TGCGCCAGCAGCAAAATAGCGGGAGGGCGAAACAATGAGCAGTTCTTC
>TRBD1|TRBV20-1|few|TRBJ1-5
CSASVGTGAYQPQHF
TGCAGTGCTAGTGTCGGGACAGGCGCGTATCAGCCCCAGCATTTT
>-|TRBV25-1|-|TRBJ2-1
CASSQGDERWTDEQFF
TGTGCCAGCAGTCAAGGGGACGAGCGATGGACGGATGAGCAGTTCTTC
>-|TRBV24-1|-|TRBJ2-3
CATSAYGAASTDTQYF
TGTGCCACCAGTGCCTACGGCGCAGCTAGCACAGATACGCAGTATTTT
>TRBD2|TRBV7-2|-|TRBJ2-2
CASSLAGPAGGPTGELFF
TGTGCCAGCAGCTTAGCGGGTCCGGCGGGGGGGCCCACCGGGGAGCTGTTTTTT
>TRBD2|TRBV5-1|many|TRBJ2-1
CASSLEASGSVYNEQFF
TGCGCCAGCAGCTTGGAGGCTAGCGGGAGTGTATACAATGAGCAGTTCTTC
>-|TRBV19|few|TRBJ1-5
CASSGRHSNQPQHF
TGTGCCAGTAGTGGCAGGCATAGCAATCAGCCCCAGCATTTT
>TRBD2|TRBV5-6|-|TRBJ2-7
CASSLTLAGGLHEQYF
TGTGCCAGCAGCTTGACATTAGCGGGAGGGCTCCACGAGCAGTACTTC
>-|TRBV6-1|few|TRBJ1-5
CASRARENQPQHF
TGTGCCAGCAGGGCCCGGGAAAATCAGCCCCAGCATTTT
>TRBD2|TRBV19|few|TRBJ2-1
CASTELAGYNEQFF
TGTGCCAGTACCGAACTAGCGGGTTACAATGAGCAGTTCTTC
>-|TRBV14|-|TRBJ2-4
CASSLLGQENIQYF
TGTGCCAGCAGCCTCCTGGGGCAGGAAAACATTCAGTACTTC
>-|TRBV6-5|-|TRBJ2-7
CASSYNSFEQYF
TGTGCCAGCAGTTACAACAGTTTCGAGCAGTACTTC
>TRBD2|TRBV5-1|many|TRBJ2-2
CASSRSGAKNTGELFF
TGCGCCAGCAGCAGAAGCGGGGCGAAGAACACCGGGGAGCTGTTTTTT
>TRBD1|TRBV6-1|-|TRBJ2-5
CASTRDSLQETQYF
TGTGCCAGCACCCGGGACAGCCTCCAAGAGACCCAGTACTTC
>-|TRBV2|few|TRBJ2-7
CASRLGGNEQYF
TGTGCCAGCAGATTGGGGGGAAACGAGCAGTACTTC
>TRBD1|TRBV12-3/TRBV12-4|few|TRBJ2-7
CASSNTGAYEQYF
TGTGCCAGCTCTAATACAGGGGCCTACGAGCAGTACTTC
>-|TRBV7-2|medium-sized|TRBJ2-5
CASSLNPFQETQYF
TGTGCCAGCAGCTTGAACCCGTTCCAAGAGACCCAGTACTTC
>TRBD1|TRBV12-3/TRBV12-4|many|TRBJ1-1
CASSETGGNTEAFF
TGTGCCAGCAGTGAGACAGGGGGGAACACTGAAGCTTTCTTT
>TRBD2|TRBV7-8|-|TRBJ2-5
CASSWVAGAGTETQYF
TGTGCCAGCAGCTGGGTAGCGGGAGCTGGGACAGAGACCCAGTACTTC
>-|TRBV13|few|TRBJ1-5
CASSHSGLEDNQPQHF
TGTGCCAGCAGCCACTCAGGGTTAGAGGACAATCAGCCCCAGCATTTT
>-|TRBV5-1|-|TRBJ2-7
CASSLTLVGLGSYEQYF
TGCGCCAGCAGCTTGACCCTCGTAGGGCTAGGCTCCTACGAGCAGTACTTC
>TRBD1|TRBV12-3/TRBV12-4|-|TRBJ1-1
CASSFSLTGGMNTEAFF
TGTGCCAGCAGTTTTTCCCTGACAGGGGGCATGAACACTGAAGCTTTCTTT
>-|TRBV4-2|few|TRBJ1-1
CASSQPMNTEAFF
TGTGCCAGCAGCCAACCAATGAACACTGAAGCTTTCTTT
>-|TRBV12-3/TRBV12-4|few|TRBJ2-3
CASSAYGTDPTDTQYF
TGTGCCAGCAGCGCCTACGGGACCGACCCCACAGATACGCAGTATTTT
>TRBD1|TRBV5-1|few|TRBJ2-7
CASSSTGTGDYEQYF
TGCGCCAGCAGCTCCACCGGGACAGGGGACTACGAGCAGTACTTC
>-|TRBV29-1|-|TRBJ1-6
CSVATGSHNSPLHF
TGCAGCGTTGCTACAGGGTCCCATAATTCACCCCTCCACTTT
>TRBD2|TRBV5-1|few|TRBJ2-2
CASSASLAGDFGELFF
TGCGCCAGCAGCGCCTCCCTAGCGGGGGACTTCGGGGAGCTGTTTTTT
>-|TRBV3-1|-|TRBJ2-1
CASSQVVRGNEQFF
TGTGCCAGCAGCCAAGTTGTCAGGGGCAATGAGCAGTTCTTC
>TRBD2|TRBV5-1|-|TRBJ2-1
CASMLQRTSGYNEQFF
TGCGCCAGCATGCTTCAAAGGACTAGCGGGTACAATGAGCAGTTCTTC
>TRBD1|TRBV6-5|-|TRBJ2-2
CASSSGTDRIGELFF
TGTGCCAGCAGTTCCGGGACAGATAGGATCGGGGAGCTGTTTTTT
>TRBD1|TRBV2|few|TRBJ2-3
CATRTGGPDTQYF
TGTGCCACAAGGACAGGGGGCCCAGATACGCAGTATTTT
>-|TRBV9|-|TRBJ1-1
CASSVVSEAFF
TGTGCCAGCAGCGTAGTTTCTGAAGCTTTCTTT
>TRBD2|TRBV29-1|many|TRBJ2-3
CSVGTSGALGDTQYF
TGCAGCGTTGGGACTAGCGGAGCCCTGGGAGATACGCAGTATTTT
>TRBD1|TRBV5-1|-|TRBJ2-5
CASSLGTGTETQYF
TGCGCCAGCAGCTTGGGGACAGGGACGGAGACCCAGTACTTC